This section outlines one T cell receptor beta chain sequence together with its context. No cognate antigen has been identified for it. No base-level quality is on record; no much larger clone is a single base apart. The immunoSEQ Assay, a bias-controlled multiplex PCR, was used to amplify TCRbeta CDR3 regions from genomic DNA. Per the original workflow: Within the assay, amplification of reference gene primers was used to estimate how many nucleated cells each sample contained. To quantify the absolute abundance of each unique TCRbeta CDR3 rearrangement, sequence reads were collapsed and filtered. Productive Simpson clonality was computed per sample as the square root of Simpson's diversity index over productive rearrangements. TCRdb re-hosts the immuneACCESS table, in-frame sequences only. Its copies lack some clones; in the studies checked, an unresolved V gene accounts for under half of them, and the cause for the rest is not known. That table is the source of V, J and clone size, and D and trimming were worked out from the DNA. Within this sample are 200,000 to 250,000 clones, with about 83% of them counted one time only. The biggest ten clones account for 6.5% to 9% of the sample.

This specimen comes from a study of blood T cell repertoires in COVID-19 (dated by TCRdb to about 2020). For context, the study as a whole: Samples from collaborators originated in the United States, Italy and Spain and spanned both the acute and convalescent phases of COVID-19. The repertoires were made available in a free public database intended to serve as a resource for research on the immune response to SARS-CoV-2. HLA class I and class II types, where available, came from metadata supplied by the sample provider rather than from assay-based typing. Nearly every sample came with metadata listing a de-identified subject ID, COVID-19 status, age in years and sex. The material from the prospective study consisted of cDNA or gDNA derived from T cells, B-cell-depleted T cells, or PBMCs. Samples were obtained from the ongoing ImmuneRACE study (first 160 participants) and from about 1,300 subjects provided by 6 global collaborators. Subjects who had been exposed to COVID-19, were actively infected with it, or had recovered from it provided the deeply sampled blood TCRbeta repertoires that made up the dataset. The investigation overall reported the following: The quantity of clinical and demographic metadata differed by source and by participant and was supplied without curation.

V and J are truncated by 5 bases and 8 bases respectively, leaving an intervening sequence of 13 bases. Counted from cysteine to phenylalanine, this CDR3 has 13 amino acids. The entry retains the CDR3 DNA only, 39 bases that are in frame from base 1. In the germline V gene (reference sequence), CDR1 corresponds to PRHDT and CDR2 to FYEKMQ. Each collaborating institution followed its own protocols to collect whole blood in K2EDTA tubes. For TCRbeta analysis, collaborator samples were shipped as frozen whole blood, as isolated PBMCs, or as DNA extracted from either sample type. This TCR came from a woman aged 45-60 years with acute or convalescent COVID-19. The chain uses TRBV13 and TRBJ2-1; the D segment could be TRBD1, given 5 matching bases. Source material: peripheral blood. The CDR3 is CASSQPGIDEQFF. The nucleotide sequence reads TGTGCCAGCAGCCAACCAGGGATCGATGAGCAGTTCTTC.